What follows are 20 T cell receptor beta chains derived from one specimen sequenced in a study of early T cells in non-severe SARS-CoV-2 infection. TCRdb re-analysed the 5' RACE reads in MiXCR, keeping a single row per CDR3 protein. The repertoire holds approximately 58,000 distinct CDR3 sequences, with roughly 10% as singletons. Sequences were obtained from whole blood. These receptors came from an adult who was a healthcare worker with PCR-confirmed SARS-CoV-2 infection or an uninfected control (not recorded which).

This clonotype was detected many times. This chain connects TRBV27 to TRBJ2-5; the D gene is possibly TRBD2 (5 bases). Looked up from germline, CDR1 is MNHEY and CDR2 is SMNVEV (reference sequence). The V and J ends lost 8 bases and 1 base respectively, with 23 bases between them. CDR3 length equals 17 residues. The CDR3 region is CASRSRVLGASQETQYF. For the CDR3, the DNA is TGTGCCAGCCGGTCCCGAGTATTGGGAGCCAGCCAAGAGACCCAGTACTTC.

V gene TRBV29-1 combines with J gene TRBJ2-1; 10 bases are shared with TRBD2. The CDR3 runs 16 residues. The V gene's germline CDR1 is SQVTM and CDR2 ANQGSEA. V dropped 0 bases and J dropped 9; count of bases not matched to a gene: 11. The CDR3 DNA follows: TGCAGCGTTGAAGATCTCGCAGTAGCGGGAGGCGGTGAGCAGTTCTTC. It codes for CSVEDLAVAGGGEQFF.

This clonotype has more than one count but fewer than ten. One junction end disagrees with the germline gene, perhaps due to a read error. This chain joins TRBV4-3 and TRBJ1-5; D remains ambiguous. Germline V gene sequence: CDR1 LGHNA, CDR2 YSLEER. The CDR3 is 11 amino acids. CDR3 nucleotide sequence: TGTGCCAGCAGCCATCCCGGGCCCCAGCATTTT. Amino acids: CASSHPGPQHF.

The J gene is TRBJ2-7, the V gene TRBV5-4; D is unresolved. The germline V and J ends were trimmed by 1 base and 3 bases, with 20 bases remaining between them. The CDR3 length is 17 residues. Germline V lookup: CDR1 SGHNT, CDR2 YYREEE (reference sequence). DNA of the CDR3: TGTGCCAGCAGCTTGTACCCCCCCCGACCAGATCACTACGAGCAGTACTTC. This codes for CASSLYPPRPDHYEQYF.

This chain joins TRBV9 and TRBJ1-4; 9 positions match TRBD1. This CDR3 has 14 residues. V trimming: 4 bases; J trimming: 5 bases; junction bases outside the gene matches: 3. Germline CDR1 reads SGDLS; CDR2 reads YYNGEE. CDR3 sequence: CASSPGTGNEKLFF. CDR3 bases: TGTGCCAGCAGCCCCGGGACAGGGAATGAAAAACTGTTTTTT.

This clonotype was observed a handful of times. This chain links TRBV7-6 with TRBJ2-5, with D hard to call. The CDR3 contains 13 residues. Trimming took off 5 bases at V and 5 bases at J, with 12 bases between the two ends. Germline CDR1 SGHVS, CDR2 FNYEAQ. The CDR3 DNA sequence: TGTGCCAGCAGCCTGACTCGGTGGGAGACCCAGTACTTC. Protein sequence: CASSLTRWETQYF.

At least ten counts were recorded for this clonotype. V gene TRBV19 combines with J gene TRBJ1-4, with D possibly being TRBD1 (5 bases). Germline CDR1 and CDR2: LNHDA and SQIVND (reference sequence). V gave up 6 bases and J gave up 0 bases, with 23 bases separating them. The CDR3 extends over 19 amino acids. This CDR3 reads CASRKTPGPGRATNEKLFF. In nucleotides, the CDR3 is TGTGCCAGTAGGAAAACTCCGGGACCCGGGCGTGCAACTAATGAAAAACTGTTTTTT.

This clonotype was detected ten times or more. The V and J genes are TRBV14 and TRBJ2-5; 11 positions agree with TRBD2. V was pared by 1 base and J by 5 bases, with 3 bases of the junction left unmatched. The V gene's germline CDR1 is SGHDN and CDR2 FVKESK. The CDR3 totals 15 residues. CDR3 sequence reads: CASSQVGLAGETQYF. The CDR3 DNA sequence: TGTGCCAGCAGCCAAGTCGGACTAGCGGGCGAGACCCAGTACTTC.

This clonotype was counted a few times. The CDR3: CASSLRNYNEQFF. The CDR3 nucleotides read TGTGCCAGCAGCCTGAGGAACTACAATGAGCAGTTCTTC. The V call is TRBV3-1, the J call TRBJ2-1; D is ambiguous. V shed 4 bases and J shed 3 bases, with 7 bases lying between them. From germline, CDR1 is LGHDT and CDR2 YNNKEL (reference sequence). This CDR3 has 13 residues.

This clonotype has a handful of counts. The V call is TRBV7-8, the J call TRBJ2-2; 7 nucleotides match TRBD2. V shed 5 bases, J shed 4 bases, and the junction held 22 bases outside the gene matches. This CDR3 spans 20 amino acids. CDR1 is SGHVS and CDR2 is FQNEAQ in the germline V gene. The CDR3 DNA follows: TGTGCCAGCAGCCTCCGTAATATGGGCGGGACCCGCGGGAGCACCGGGGAGCTGTTTTTT. Protein sequence: CASSLRNMGGTRGSTGELFF.

As concerns this clonotype: A much larger clone lies a single base off, so this may be a read error. V and J are TRBV15 and TRBJ2-1; D is unresolved. The CDR3 spans 13 residues. Per the germline V gene, CDR1 is LNHNV and CDR2 is YYDKDF (reference sequence). CDR3 loop: CATSSSAYNEQCF. The CDR3 region has the DNA TGTGCCACCAGCAGTAGTGCGTACAATGAGCAGTGCTTC.

The chain is built from TRBV7-2 and TRBJ1-2; no definite D call. V lost 7 bases to trimming and J lost 5 bases, with 17 bases between them. The CDR3 runs 14 residues. CDR1 SGHTA and CDR2 FQGNSA come from the germline V gene. The CDR3 sequence: CASNPGLAHYGYTF. The CDR3 DNA is TGTGCCAGCAACCCGGGCCTCGCCCATTATGGCTACACCTTC.

The chain carries TRBV9 and TRBJ2-2, with D unclear. This CDR3 is 15 amino acids long. Between the trimmed V and J ends, which lost 2 bases and 1 base, there was a span of 9 bases. Germline-derived CDR1 and CDR2 are SGDLS and YYNGEE. This CDR3 reads CASSVQTVNTGELFF. CDR3 nucleotides: TGTGCCAGCAGCGTCCAGACGGTGAACACCGGGGAGCTGTTTTTT.

This clonotype has ten or more counts. The chain is built from TRBV12-1 and TRBJ2-4; the table names TRBD2, a call not compared with the DNA. TRBV12-1 is reported as a pseudogene. This CDR3 has 18 residues. CDR3 nucleotides: TGTGCCAGCAGCCCCCGGACTAGCGGAGGCTTAGCCAAAAACATTCAGTACTTC. Protein product: CASSPRTSGGLAKNIQYF.

The table lists this clonotype with many counts. The chain carries TRBV7-9 and TRBJ1-4; D is uncertain. This CDR3 comprises 10 residues. Germline-derived CDR1 and CDR2 are SEHNR and FQNEAQ (reference sequence). V lost 6 bases to trimming and J lost 7 bases, with 3 bases between them. In nucleotides, the CDR3 is TGTGCCAGCAGTGTTGAAAAACTGTTTTTT. Protein product: CASSVEKLFF.

This clonotype was picked up one time. As DNA, the CDR3 is TGTGCCTACCACTGGGCGTCGGGCACCGGGGAGCTGTTTTTT. It codes for CAYHWASGTGELFF. The gene calls are TRBV10-3 and TRBJ2-2; D gene ambiguous. V was pared by 11 bases and J by 4 bases, with 17 bases between. The V gene's germline CDR1 is ENHRY and CDR2 SYGVKD. The CDR3 totals 14 residues.

This rearrangement joins TRBV18 to TRBJ2-1; TRBD1 matches 9 bases. Germline V gives CDR1 KGHSH, CDR2 LQKENI. The CDR3 spans 15 residues. With V trimmed by 3 bases and J by 0 bases, 0 bases remained unmatched. The CDR3 spells CASSPGQGSYNEQFF. In DNA, the CDR3 is TGTGCCAGCTCACCGGGACAGGGCTCCTACAATGAGCAGTTCTTC.

This clonotype appeared a few times. DNA for the CDR3: TGTGCCAGCAGCTCGAGACTACAGACTAGCGGGAGGACGGGGAATGAGCAGTTCTTC. This gives the protein CASSSRLQTSGRTGNEQFF. The chain couples TRBV7-8 to TRBJ2-1, with 13 bases matching TRBD2. J lost 7 bases, V lost 4 bases, and 16 bases had no gene match. The CDR3 has 19 residues. Germline V gives CDR1 SGHVS, CDR2 FQNEAQ. Full variable domain (rest looked up from reference TRBV7-8 and TRBJ2-1): GAGVSQSPRYKVAKRGQDVALRCDPISGHVSLFWYQQALGQGPEFLTYFQNEAQLDKSGLPSDRFFAERPEGSVSTLKIQRTQQEDSAVYLCASSSRLQTSGRTGNEQFFGPGTRLTVL.

The chain's CDR3 is CASSLTPGQGLETQYF. CDR3 DNA: TGTGCCAGCAGTTTAACACCGGGACAGGGCCTTGAGACCCAGTACTTC. The gene calls are TRBV27 and TRBJ2-5, with 9 bases aligning to TRBD1. V lost 2 bases to trimming and J lost 5 bases; unmatched junction nucleotides: 9. Germline loops: CDR1 MNHEY, CDR2 SMNVEV (reference sequence). CDR3 length equals 16 residues.

This clonotype was picked up many times. The rearrangement links TRBV20-1 to TRBJ2-5; 8 bases fit TRBD2. Per germline, CDR1 DFQATT and CDR2 SNEGSKA (reference sequence). The CDR3 runs 18 residues. V gave up 1 base and J gave up 2 bases; unmatched junction bases: 15. The CDR3: CSARVASGFTGVQETQYF. The CDR3 DNA follows: TGCAGTGCTAGAGTGGCTAGCGGGTTCACGGGGGTTCAAGAGACCCAGTACTTC.